The rows below give T cell receptor beta chains drawn from one sample of a study of cytomegalovirus exposure and HLA in healthy donors. Measured with immunoSEQ multiplex PCR; TCRdb has only the in-frame clones, and not every one. The sample consists of 150,000 to 200,000 clones, about 79% of them appearing once. Sequencing used PBMCs. These receptors originate from a man aged 45 to 65 in good health and CMV-seropositive. The CDR3 runs from the conserved cysteine through the conserved F or W. Fields, in order: D gene, V gene, clone size, J gene, CDR3 protein, CDR3 DNA. D genes are given only for firm matches. Some rows mark clone size as missing; the rest say once, few, many or name a class of expanded clone.

d_gene: TRBD1
v_gene: TRBV28
abundance: .
j_gene: TRBJ1-2
CDR3aa: CASSPRDRVGYTF
CDR3nt: TGTGCCAGCAGTCCGCGGGACAGGGTAGGCTACACCTTC

d_gene: .
v_gene: TRBV19
abundance: few
j_gene: TRBJ1-2
CDR3aa: CASSGVARGSAGYTF
CDR3nt: TGTGCCAGTAGTGGGGTCGCGAGGGGGAGTGCTGGCTACACCTTC

d_gene: .
v_gene: TRBV7-2
abundance: .
j_gene: TRBJ2-3
CDR3aa: CASSLDRVDTQYF
CDR3nt: TGTGCCAGCAGCTTAGACAGGGTAGATACGCAGTATTTT

d_gene: .
v_gene: TRBV5-1
abundance: .
j_gene: TRBJ2-3
CDR3aa: CASRGPRDTQYF
CDR3nt: TGCGCCAGCAGAGGCCCGCGGGATACGCAGTATTTT

d_gene: TRBD1
v_gene: TRBV29-1
abundance: .
j_gene: TRBJ1-1
CDR3aa: CSVQQGSNTEAFF
CDR3nt: TGCAGCGTACAACAGGGGTCGAACACTGAAGCTTTCTTT

d_gene: .
v_gene: TRBV5-5
abundance: .
j_gene: TRBJ1-1
CDR3aa: CASSLTQGIIEAFF
CDR3nt: TGTGCCAGCAGCCTAACGCAGGGTATCATTGAAGCTTTCTTT

d_gene: TRBD2
v_gene: TRBV13
abundance: .
j_gene: TRBJ2-3
CDR3aa: CASSPRTSGGTDTQYF
CDR3nt: TGTGCCAGCAGTCCCCGGACTAGCGGGGGCACAGATACGCAGTATTTT

d_gene: .
v_gene: TRBV19
abundance: .
j_gene: TRBJ1-1
CDR3aa: CASSIPGVNTEAFF
CDR3nt: TGTGCCAGTAGTATCCCAGGGGTGAACACTGAAGCTTTCTTT

d_gene: TRBD1
v_gene: TRBV28
abundance: few
j_gene: TRBJ1-6
CDR3aa: CASTDRVDSPLHF
CDR3nt: TGTGCCAGCACCGACAGGGTCGACTCACCCCTCCACTTT

d_gene: .
v_gene: TRBV27
abundance: .
j_gene: TRBJ1-2
CDR3aa: CASSLSPDTEDGYTF
CDR3nt: TGTGCCAGCAGTTTATCGCCCGACACAGAAGATGGCTACACCTTC

d_gene: .
v_gene: TRBV7-6
abundance: .
j_gene: TRBJ1-2
CDR3aa: CASSSPPGRRGYTF
CDR3nt: TGTGCCAGCAGCTCCCCCCCCGGGAGAAGGGGCTACACCTTC

d_gene: .
v_gene: TRBV28
abundance: few
j_gene: TRBJ2-2
CDR3aa: CASLGGGNTGELFF
CDR3nt: TGTGCCAGCCTGGGGGGAGGGAACACCGGGGAGCTGTTTTTT

d_gene: .
v_gene: TRBV5-6
abundance: few
j_gene: TRBJ1-4
CDR3aa: CASSLPTSEKLFF
CDR3nt: TGTGCCAGCAGCCTTCCGACTAGTGAAAAACTGTTTTTT

d_gene: .
v_gene: TRBV5-4
abundance: .
j_gene: TRBJ1-2
CDR3aa: CASSNMGDPYGYTF
CDR3nt: TGTGCCAGCAGCAATATGGGAGATCCCTATGGCTACACCTTC

d_gene: TRBD1
v_gene: TRBV6-1
abundance: .
j_gene: TRBJ2-7
CDR3aa: CASTAGTGWHEQYF
CDR3nt: TGTGCCAGCACCGCCGGGACAGGCTGGCACGAGCAGTACTTC

d_gene: .
v_gene: TRBV12-5
abundance: .
j_gene: TRBJ2-5
CDR3aa: CASGPTPRKLQETQYF
CDR3nt: TGTGCTAGTGGTCCCACCCCCCGGAAACTACAAGAGACCCAGTACTTC

d_gene: TRBD2
v_gene: TRBV4-2
abundance: .
j_gene: TRBJ2-5
CDR3aa: CASSQFTSAGGFQETQYF
CDR3nt: TGTGCCAGCAGCCAATTCACCTCCGCGGGGGGGTTCCAAGAGACCCAGTACTTC

d_gene: .
v_gene: TRBV19
abundance: .
j_gene: TRBJ1-2
CDR3aa: CASSRTGTSDGYTF
CDR3nt: TGTGCCAGTAGTAGAACCGGGACTTCCGATGGCTACACCTTC

d_gene: .
v_gene: TRBV25-1
abundance: .
j_gene: TRBJ2-7
CDR3aa: CASQGGEQYF
CDR3nt: TGTGCCAGCCAAGGGGGCGAGCAGTACTTC

d_gene: .
v_gene: TRBV27
abundance: .
j_gene: TRBJ1-2
CDR3aa: CASGGIDYGYTF
CDR3nt: TGTGCCAGCGGGGGGATTGACTATGGCTACACCTTC

d_gene: .
v_gene: TRBV30
abundance: .
j_gene: TRBJ1-2
CDR3aa: CAWSTIPTTGVDGYTF
CDR3nt: TGTGCCTGGAGTACTATCCCGACAACGGGGGTGGATGGCTACACCTTC

d_gene: .
v_gene: TRBV2
abundance: .
j_gene: TRBJ2-2
CDR3aa: CASKVRSGNTGELFF
CDR3nt: TGTGCCAGCAAGGTTCGGAGCGGGAACACCGGGGAGCTGTTTTTT

d_gene: .
v_gene: TRBV5-1
abundance: .
j_gene: TRBJ2-7
CDR3aa: CASSLERYSSYEQYF
CDR3nt: TGCGCCAGCAGCTTAGAACGGTATAGCTCCTACGAGCAGTACTTC

d_gene: .
v_gene: TRBV5-1
abundance: few
j_gene: TRBJ1-2
CDR3aa: CASSQTTTYGYTF
CDR3nt: TGCGCCAGCAGTCAGACAACGACCTATGGCTACACCTTC

d_gene: .
v_gene: TRBV6-5
abundance: .
j_gene: TRBJ2-1
CDR3aa: CASSDSSYNEQFF
CDR3nt: TGTGCCAGCAGTGACAGCTCCTACAATGAGCAGTTCTTC

d_gene: .
v_gene: TRBV5-1
abundance: .
j_gene: TRBJ2-7
CDR3aa: CASSLVVSPYEQYF
CDR3nt: TGCGCCAGCAGCTTGGTTGTCAGTCCCTACGAGCAGTACTTC

d_gene: TRBD1
v_gene: TRBV7-2
abundance: .
j_gene: TRBJ1-2
CDR3aa: CASSFSPGGAYGYTF
CDR3nt: TGTGCCAGCAGCTTCTCCCCAGGGGGCGCGTATGGCTACACCTTC

d_gene: TRBD2
v_gene: TRBV6-5
abundance: once
j_gene: TRBJ2-1
CDR3aa: CASRSGGPSNEQFF
CDR3nt: TGTGCCAGCCGGTCGGGGGGGCCCTCGAATGAGCAGTTCTTC

d_gene: .
v_gene: TRBV15
abundance: once
j_gene: TRBJ1-5
CDR3aa: CATSTDFGLGQPQHF
CDR3nt: TGTGCCACCAGCACAGATTTCGGACTGGGACAGCCCCAGCATTTT

d_gene: TRBD1
v_gene: TRBV27
abundance: once
j_gene: TRBJ1-1
CDR3aa: CASSSHPRTGGTEAFF
CDR3nt: TGTGCCAGCAGTTCCCACCCCAGGACAGGGGGCACTGAAGCTTTCTTT

d_gene: .
v_gene: TRBV28
abundance: once
j_gene: TRBJ1-1
CDR3aa: CASGGGAGLKTEAFF
CDR3nt: TGTGCCAGCGGGGGGGGAGCGGGTTTGAAGACTGAAGCTTTCTTT

d_gene: TRBD1
v_gene: TRBV28
abundance: .
j_gene: TRBJ1-3
CDR3aa: CASRGSGTGIGNTIYF
CDR3nt: TGTGCCAGCAGAGGATCCGGGACAGGGATCGGAAACACCATATATTTT

d_gene: .
v_gene: TRBV19
abundance: .
j_gene: TRBJ1-5
CDR3aa: CASSVSRSNQPQHF
CDR3nt: TGTGCCAGTAGTGTGAGTCGAAGCAATCAGCCCCAGCATTTT

d_gene: TRBD1
v_gene: TRBV7-8
abundance: .
j_gene: TRBJ1-1
CDR3aa: CASSDDRGFAEAFF
CDR3nt: TGTGCCAGCAGCGACGACAGGGGCTTCGCTGAAGCTTTCTTT

d_gene: .
v_gene: TRBV6-1
abundance: few
j_gene: TRBJ2-3
CDR3aa: CASSEGSGSTDTQYF
CDR3nt: TGTGCCAGCAGTGAAGGAAGCGGTTCCACAGATACGCAGTATTTT

d_gene: TRBD1
v_gene: TRBV4-3
abundance: .
j_gene: TRBJ2-7
CDR3aa: CASSQVLGTGSSYEQYF
CDR3nt: TGCGCCAGCAGCCAAGTCCTGGGGACAGGGAGCTCCTACGAGCAGTACTTC

d_gene: .
v_gene: TRBV7-8
abundance: .
j_gene: TRBJ2-2
CDR3aa: CASSPEGDTGELFF
CDR3nt: TGTGCCAGCAGCCCGGAAGGGGACACCGGGGAGCTGTTTTTT

d_gene: .
v_gene: TRBV15
abundance: .
j_gene: TRBJ1-2
CDR3aa: CATSRDGAGVGRYTF
CDR3nt: TGTGCCACCAGCAGAGACGGAGCAGGGGTAGGTCGCTACACCTTC

d_gene: TRBD2
v_gene: TRBV15
abundance: .
j_gene: TRBJ2-1
CDR3aa: CATSRDIAGGSEQFF
CDR3nt: TGTGCCACCAGCAGAGACATAGCGGGGGGAAGTGAGCAGTTCTTC

d_gene: TRBD1
v_gene: TRBV28
abundance: once
j_gene: TRBJ1-1
CDR3aa: CASSTRQGGMNTEAFF
CDR3nt: TGTGCCAGCAGTACCCGACAGGGGGGGATGAACACTGAAGCTTTCTTT

d_gene: .
v_gene: TRBV4-1
abundance: .
j_gene: TRBJ2-1
CDR3aa: CASSAQEQAPKQFF
CDR3nt: TGCGCCAGCAGCGCCCAGGAACAGGCCCCAAAGCAGTTCTTC

d_gene: TRBD1
v_gene: TRBV5-1
abundance: .
j_gene: TRBJ2-1
CDR3aa: CASSLDRGLNEQFF
CDR3nt: TGCGCCAGCAGTCTGGACAGGGGGCTAAATGAGCAATTCTTC

d_gene: .
v_gene: TRBV2
abundance: .
j_gene: TRBJ1-5
CDR3aa: CASSASPNQPQHF
CDR3nt: TGTGCCAGCAGTGCGAGTCCCAATCAGCCCCAGCATTTT

d_gene: .
v_gene: TRBV6-5
abundance: .
j_gene: TRBJ1-5
CDR3aa: CASSLAGNQPQHF
CDR3nt: TGTGCCAGCAGTTTAGCAGGCAATCAGCCCCAGCATTTT

d_gene: .
v_gene: TRBV11-3
abundance: .
j_gene: TRBJ2-3
CDR3aa: CASSADIDNTDTQYF
CDR3nt: TGTGCCAGCAGCGCGGACATTGACAACACAGATACGCAGTATTTT

d_gene: .
v_gene: TRBV29-1
abundance: .
j_gene: TRBJ2-3
CDR3aa: CSVDNQDGDTQYF
CDR3nt: TGCAGCGTTGACAACCAGGATGGGGATACGCAGTATTTT

d_gene: .
v_gene: TRBV18
abundance: .
j_gene: TRBJ2-2
CDR3aa: CASSLLNTGELFF
CDR3nt: TGTGCCAGCTCACTACTAAACACCGGGGAGCTGTTTTTT

d_gene: .
v_gene: TRBV19
abundance: .
j_gene: TRBJ2-6
CDR3aa: CASSIGFNSGANVLTF
CDR3nt: TGTGCCAGTAGTATAGGTTTTAACTCTGGGGCCAACGTCCTGACTTTC

d_gene: .
v_gene: TRBV28
abundance: .
j_gene: TRBJ1-3
CDR3aa: CASSPPQGTGNTIYF
CDR3nt: TGTGCCAGCAGTCCGCCACAGGGAACGGGAAACACCATATATTTT

d_gene: TRBD1
v_gene: TRBV29-1
abundance: .
j_gene: TRBJ2-7
CDR3aa: CSVDATGSSYEQYF
CDR3nt: TGCAGCGTTGACGCGACAGGGAGCTCCTACGAGCAGTACTTC

d_gene: TRBD2
v_gene: TRBV5-1
abundance: .
j_gene: TRBJ2-2
CDR3aa: CASSPSSGGRHTGELFF
CDR3nt: TGCGCCAGCAGCCCCTCGAGCGGGGGGCGACACACCGGGGAGCTGTTTTTT

d_gene: TRBD1
v_gene: TRBV5-1
abundance: .
j_gene: TRBJ1-1
CDR3aa: CASSLVGQGASEAFF
CDR3nt: TGCGCCAGCAGCTTGGTAGGGCAGGGGGCATCTGAAGCTTTCTTT

d_gene: TRBD1
v_gene: TRBV7-7
abundance: .
j_gene: TRBJ2-2
CDR3aa: CASSLYPRQGVPGELFF
CDR3nt: TGTGCCAGCAGCTTGTATCCGAGACAGGGTGTGCCCGGGGAGCTGTTTTTT